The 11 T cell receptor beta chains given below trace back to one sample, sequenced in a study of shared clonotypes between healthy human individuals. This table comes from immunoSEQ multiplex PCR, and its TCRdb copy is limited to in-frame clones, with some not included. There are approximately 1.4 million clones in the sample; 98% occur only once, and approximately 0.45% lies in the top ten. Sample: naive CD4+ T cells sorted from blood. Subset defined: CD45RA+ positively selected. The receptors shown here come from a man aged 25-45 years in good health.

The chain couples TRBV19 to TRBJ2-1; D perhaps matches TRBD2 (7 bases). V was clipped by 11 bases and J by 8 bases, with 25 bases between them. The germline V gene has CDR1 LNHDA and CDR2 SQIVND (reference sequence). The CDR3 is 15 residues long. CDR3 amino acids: CAPSVSCGGFDEQFF. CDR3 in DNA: TGTGCCCCCAGCGTTTCGTGCGGGGGCTTCGATGAGCAGTTCTTC.

The DNA of the CDR3 is TGTGCCAGCACCGCAGACAGGAACTATGGCTACACCTTC. It translates to CASTADRNYGYTF. This chain connects TRBV6-1 to TRBJ1-2; D possibly corresponds to TRBD1 (6 bases). The CDR3 is 13 amino acids. Between the trimmed V and J ends, which lost 7 bases and 2 bases, there was a span of 11 bases. Germline loops: CDR1 MNHNS, CDR2 SASEGT.

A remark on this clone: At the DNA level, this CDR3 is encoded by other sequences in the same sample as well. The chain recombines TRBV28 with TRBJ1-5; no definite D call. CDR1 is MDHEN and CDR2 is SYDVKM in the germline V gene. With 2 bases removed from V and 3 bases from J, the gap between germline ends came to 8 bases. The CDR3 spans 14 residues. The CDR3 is CASSLGRNNQPQHF. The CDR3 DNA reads TGTGCCAGCAGTTTAGGCAGAAACAATCAGCCCCAGCATTTT.

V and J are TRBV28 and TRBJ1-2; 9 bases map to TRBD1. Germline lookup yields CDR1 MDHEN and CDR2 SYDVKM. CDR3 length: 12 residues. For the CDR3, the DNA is TGTGGGGCGACAGGGGGAAACTATGGCTACACCTTC. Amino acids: CGATGGNYGYTF.

The CDR3 nucleotides are TGTGCCAGCAGTGAACGGCGGGAGCAGTACTTC. This codes for CASSERREQYF. The rearrangement uses TRBV25-1 and TRBJ2-7; D ambiguous. The CDR3 extends over 11 amino acids. Germline loops: CDR1 MGHDK, CDR2 SYGVNS. The V end lost 2 bases, the J end lost 7 bases, and 6 bases lay between the germline ends.

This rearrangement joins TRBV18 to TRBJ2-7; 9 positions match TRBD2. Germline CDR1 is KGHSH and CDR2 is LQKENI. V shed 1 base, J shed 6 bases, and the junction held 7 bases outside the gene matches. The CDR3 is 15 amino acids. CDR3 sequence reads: CASSPHAGGPFEQYF. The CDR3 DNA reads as TGTGCCAGCTCACCACACGCGGGAGGGCCATTCGAGCAGTACTTC.

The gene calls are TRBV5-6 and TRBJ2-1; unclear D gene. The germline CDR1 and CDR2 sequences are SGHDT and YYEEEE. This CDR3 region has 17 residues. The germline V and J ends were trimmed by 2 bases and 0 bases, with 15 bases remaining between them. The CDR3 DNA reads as TGTGCCAGCAGCTTTCCCCGTGCCACGGCCTCCTACAATGAGCAGTTCTTC. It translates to CASSFPRATASYNEQFF.

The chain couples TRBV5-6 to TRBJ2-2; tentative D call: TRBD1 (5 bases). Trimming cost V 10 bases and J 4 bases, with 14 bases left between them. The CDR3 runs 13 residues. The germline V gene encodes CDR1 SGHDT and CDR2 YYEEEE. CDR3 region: CAHGTGSTGELFF. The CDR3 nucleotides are TGTGCCCACGGTACAGGTAGCACCGGGGAGCTGTTTTTT.

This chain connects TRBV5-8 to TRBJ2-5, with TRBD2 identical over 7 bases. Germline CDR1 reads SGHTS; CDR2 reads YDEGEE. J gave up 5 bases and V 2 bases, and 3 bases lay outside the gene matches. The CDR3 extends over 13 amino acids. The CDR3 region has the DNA TGTGCCAGCAGCTTCAAGGGAGGGGAGACCCAGTACTTC. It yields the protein CASSFKGGETQYF.

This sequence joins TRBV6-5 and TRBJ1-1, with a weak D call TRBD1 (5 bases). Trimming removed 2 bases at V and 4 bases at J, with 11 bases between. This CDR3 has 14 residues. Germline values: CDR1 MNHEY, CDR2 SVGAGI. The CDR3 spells CASSYRQGITEAFF. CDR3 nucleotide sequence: TGTGCCAGCAGTTACCGGCAGGGAATCACTGAAGCTTTCTTT.

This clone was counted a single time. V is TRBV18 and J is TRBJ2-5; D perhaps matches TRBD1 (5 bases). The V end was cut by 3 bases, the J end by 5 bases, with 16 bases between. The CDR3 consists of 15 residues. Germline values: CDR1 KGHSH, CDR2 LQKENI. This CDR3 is CASSPQTPYRETQYF. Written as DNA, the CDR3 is TGTGCCAGCTCACCGCAGACACCTTACAGGGAGACCCAGTACTTC.